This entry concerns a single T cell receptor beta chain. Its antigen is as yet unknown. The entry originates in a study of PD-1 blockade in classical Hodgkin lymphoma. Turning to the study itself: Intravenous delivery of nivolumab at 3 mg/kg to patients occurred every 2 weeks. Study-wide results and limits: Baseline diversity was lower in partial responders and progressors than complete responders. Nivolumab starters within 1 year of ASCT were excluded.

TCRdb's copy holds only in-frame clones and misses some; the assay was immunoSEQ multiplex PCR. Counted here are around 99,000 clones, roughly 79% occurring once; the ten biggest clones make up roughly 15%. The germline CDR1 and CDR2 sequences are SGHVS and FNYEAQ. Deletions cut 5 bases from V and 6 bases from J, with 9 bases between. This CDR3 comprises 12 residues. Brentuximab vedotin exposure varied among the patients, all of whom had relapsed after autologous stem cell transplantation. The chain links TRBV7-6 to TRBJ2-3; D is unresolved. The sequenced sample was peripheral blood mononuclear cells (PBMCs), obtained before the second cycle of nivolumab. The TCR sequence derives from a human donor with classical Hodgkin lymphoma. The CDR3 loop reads CASSLTPDTQYF. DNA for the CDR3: TGTGCCAGCAGCCTAACCCCCGATACGCAGTATTTT.